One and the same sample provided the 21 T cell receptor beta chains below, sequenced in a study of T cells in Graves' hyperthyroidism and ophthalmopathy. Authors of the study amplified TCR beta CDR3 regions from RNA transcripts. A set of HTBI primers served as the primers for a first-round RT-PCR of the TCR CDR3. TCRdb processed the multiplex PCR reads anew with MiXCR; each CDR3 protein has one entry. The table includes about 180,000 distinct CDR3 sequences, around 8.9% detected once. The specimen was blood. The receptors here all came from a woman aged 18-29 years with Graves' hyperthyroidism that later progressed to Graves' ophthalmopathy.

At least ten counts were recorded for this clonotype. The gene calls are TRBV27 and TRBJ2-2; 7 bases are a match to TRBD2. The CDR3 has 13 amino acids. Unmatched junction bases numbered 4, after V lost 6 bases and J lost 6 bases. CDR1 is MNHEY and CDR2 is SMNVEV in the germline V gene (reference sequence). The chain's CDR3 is CASRSGGAGELFF. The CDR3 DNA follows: TGTGCCAGCAGATCGGGGGGAGCCGGGGAGCTGTTTTTT.

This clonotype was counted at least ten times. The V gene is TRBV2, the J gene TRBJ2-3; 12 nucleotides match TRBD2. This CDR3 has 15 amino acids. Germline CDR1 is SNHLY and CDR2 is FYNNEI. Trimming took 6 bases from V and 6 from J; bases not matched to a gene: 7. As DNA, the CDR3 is TGTGCCAGCAGCGGACTAGCGGGGTTCAAGGATACGCAGTATTTT. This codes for CASSGLAGFKDTQYF. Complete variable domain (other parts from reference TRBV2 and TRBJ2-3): EPEVTQTPSHQVTQMGQEVILRCVPISNHLYFYWYRQILGQKVEFLVSFYNNEISEKSEIFDDQFSVERPDGSNFTLKIRSTKLEDSAMYFCASSGLAGFKDTQYFGPGTRLTVL.

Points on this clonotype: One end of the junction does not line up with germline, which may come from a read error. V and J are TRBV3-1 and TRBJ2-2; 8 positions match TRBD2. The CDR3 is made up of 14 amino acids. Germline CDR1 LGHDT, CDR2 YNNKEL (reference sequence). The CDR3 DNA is TGTGCCAGCAGGTCCCACGGCGGTCGGGGGGGGCTGTTTTTT. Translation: CASRSHGGRGGLFF.

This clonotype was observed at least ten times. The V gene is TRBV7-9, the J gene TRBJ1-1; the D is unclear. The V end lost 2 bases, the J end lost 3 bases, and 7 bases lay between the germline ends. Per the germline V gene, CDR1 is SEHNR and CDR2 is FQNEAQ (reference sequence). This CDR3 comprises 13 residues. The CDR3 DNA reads TGTGCCAGCAGCTTAACTAGTGACACTGAAGCTTTCTTT. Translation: CASSLTSDTEAFF.

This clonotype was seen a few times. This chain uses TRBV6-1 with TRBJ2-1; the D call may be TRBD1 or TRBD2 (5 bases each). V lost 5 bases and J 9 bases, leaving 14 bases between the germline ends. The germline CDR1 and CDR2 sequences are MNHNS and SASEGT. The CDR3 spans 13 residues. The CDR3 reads CASSLTRDLEQFF. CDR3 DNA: TGTGCCAGCAGTCTGACCCGGGACCTTGAGCAGTTCTTC.

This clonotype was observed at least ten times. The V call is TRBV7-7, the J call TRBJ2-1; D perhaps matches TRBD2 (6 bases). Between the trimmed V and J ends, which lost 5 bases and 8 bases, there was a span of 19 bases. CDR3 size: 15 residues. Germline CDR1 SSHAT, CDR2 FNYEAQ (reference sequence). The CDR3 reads CASSIGTGDGDEQFF. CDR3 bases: TGTGCCAGCAGCATAGGGACGGGAGATGGTGATGAGCAGTTCTTC.

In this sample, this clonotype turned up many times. Here the CDR3 DNA reads TGTGCCAGCAGGATATCCGGGCCACGAGGCGAGCAGTACTTC. It encodes CASRISGPRGEQYF. V is TRBV28 and J is TRBJ2-7; the D is unclear. This CDR3 has 14 residues. The germline V gene encodes CDR1 MDHEN and CDR2 SYDVKM. The V gene lost 6 bases and the J gene lost 6 bases, with 18 bases spanning the gap.

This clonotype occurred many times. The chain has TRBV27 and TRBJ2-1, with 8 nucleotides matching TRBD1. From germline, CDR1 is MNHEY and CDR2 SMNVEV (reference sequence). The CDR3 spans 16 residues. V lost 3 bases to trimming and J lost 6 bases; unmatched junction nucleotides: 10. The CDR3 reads CASSFPSRGRINEQFF. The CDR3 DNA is TGTGCCAGCAGTTTCCCCTCCAGGGGGCGCATCAATGAGCAGTTCTTC.

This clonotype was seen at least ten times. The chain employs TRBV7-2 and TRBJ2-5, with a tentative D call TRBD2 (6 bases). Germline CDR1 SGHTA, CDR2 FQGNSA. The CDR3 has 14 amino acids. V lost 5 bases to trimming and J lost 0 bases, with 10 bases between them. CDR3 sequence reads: CASSRDFHQETQYF. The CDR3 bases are TGTGCCAGCAGCCGGGACTTCCACCAAGAGACCCAGTACTTC. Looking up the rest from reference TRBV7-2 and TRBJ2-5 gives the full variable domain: GAGVSQSPSNKVTEKGKDVELRCDPISGHTALYWYRQSLGQGLEFLIYFQGNSAPDKSGLPSDRFSAERTGGSVSTLTIQRTQQEDSAVYLCASSRDFHQETQYFGPGTRLLVL.

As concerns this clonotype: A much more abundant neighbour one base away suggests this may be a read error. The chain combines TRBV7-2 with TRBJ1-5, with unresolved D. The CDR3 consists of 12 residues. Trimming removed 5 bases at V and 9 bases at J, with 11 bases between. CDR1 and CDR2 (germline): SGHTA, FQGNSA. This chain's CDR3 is CASSLPLRPQHF. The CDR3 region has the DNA TGTGCCAGCAGCCTCCCCCTGCGGCCCCAGCATTTT.

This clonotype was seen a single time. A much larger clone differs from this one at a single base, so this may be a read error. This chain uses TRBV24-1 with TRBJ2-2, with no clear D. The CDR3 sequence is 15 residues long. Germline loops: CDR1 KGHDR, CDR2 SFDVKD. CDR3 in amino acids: CVTSDPTENTGELFF. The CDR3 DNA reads TGTGTCACCAGTGATCCAACAGAGAACACCGGGGAGCTGTTTTTT.

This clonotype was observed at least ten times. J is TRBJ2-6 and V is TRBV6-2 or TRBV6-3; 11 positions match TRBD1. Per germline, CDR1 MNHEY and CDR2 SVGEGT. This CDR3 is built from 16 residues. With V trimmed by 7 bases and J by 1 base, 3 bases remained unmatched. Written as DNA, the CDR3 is TGTGCCAGCATGGGACAGGGGGGTTCTGGGGCCAACGTCCTGACTTTC. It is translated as CASMGQGGSGANVLTF.

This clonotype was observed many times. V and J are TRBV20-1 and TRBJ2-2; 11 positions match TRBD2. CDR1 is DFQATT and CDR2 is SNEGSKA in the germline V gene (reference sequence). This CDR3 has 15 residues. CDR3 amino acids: CATLAGGPNTGELFF. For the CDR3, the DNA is TGCGCGACGCTAGCGGGAGGTCCAAACACCGGGGAGCTGTTTTTT.

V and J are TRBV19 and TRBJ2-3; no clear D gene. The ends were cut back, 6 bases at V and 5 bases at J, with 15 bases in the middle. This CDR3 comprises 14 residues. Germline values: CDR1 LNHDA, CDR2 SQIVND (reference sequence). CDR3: CASSFSRGLDTQYF. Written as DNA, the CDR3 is TGTGCCAGTAGCTTTAGCCGTGGTCTAGATACGCAGTATTTT.

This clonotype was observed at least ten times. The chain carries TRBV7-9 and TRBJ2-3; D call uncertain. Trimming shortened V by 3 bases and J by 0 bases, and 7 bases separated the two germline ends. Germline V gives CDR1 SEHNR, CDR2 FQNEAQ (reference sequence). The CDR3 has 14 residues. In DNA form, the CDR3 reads TGTGCCAGCAGCTTGACACATAGCACAGATACGCAGTATTTT. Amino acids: CASSLTHSTDTQYF.

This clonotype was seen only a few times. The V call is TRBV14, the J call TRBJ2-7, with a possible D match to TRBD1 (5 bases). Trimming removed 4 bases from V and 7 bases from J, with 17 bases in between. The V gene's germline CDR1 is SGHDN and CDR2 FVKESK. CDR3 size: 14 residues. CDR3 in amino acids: CASSPLQGTREQYF. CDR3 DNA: TGTGCCAGCAGCCCCCTTCAGGGAACGAGGGAGCAGTACTTC.

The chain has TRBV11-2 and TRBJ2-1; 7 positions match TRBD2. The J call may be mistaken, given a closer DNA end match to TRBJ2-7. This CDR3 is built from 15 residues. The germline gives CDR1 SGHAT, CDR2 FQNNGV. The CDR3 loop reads CASSIRLASSYEQYF. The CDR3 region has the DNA TGTGCCAGCAGCATAAGACTAGCCTCCTCCTACGAGCAGTACTTC.

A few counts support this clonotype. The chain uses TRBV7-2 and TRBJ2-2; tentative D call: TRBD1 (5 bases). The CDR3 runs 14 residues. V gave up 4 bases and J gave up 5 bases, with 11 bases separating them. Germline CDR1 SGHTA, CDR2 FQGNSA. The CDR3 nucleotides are TGTGCCAGCAGCTATCAACAGGCGACCGGGGAGCTGTTTTTT. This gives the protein CASSYQQATGELFF.

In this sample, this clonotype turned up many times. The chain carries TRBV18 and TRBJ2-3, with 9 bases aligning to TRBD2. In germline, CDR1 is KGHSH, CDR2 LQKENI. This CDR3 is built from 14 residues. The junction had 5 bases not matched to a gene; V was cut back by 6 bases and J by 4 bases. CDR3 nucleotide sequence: TGTGCCAGCTCCGATAGCGGGAGCCCAGATACGCAGTATTTT. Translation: CASSDSGSPDTQYF.

CDR3 in amino acids: CSANSLGGQVNEQFF. The CDR3 DNA is TGCAGTGCTAATTCCCTTGGGGGGCAGGTGAATGAGCAGTTCTTC. The chain combines TRBV20-1 with TRBJ2-1, with D perhaps assigned TRBD1 or TRBD2 (6 bases each). CDR1 and CDR2 (germline): DFQATT, SNEGSKA (reference sequence). This CDR3 has 15 amino acids. The V and J ends lost 4 bases and 7 bases respectively, with 20 bases between them.

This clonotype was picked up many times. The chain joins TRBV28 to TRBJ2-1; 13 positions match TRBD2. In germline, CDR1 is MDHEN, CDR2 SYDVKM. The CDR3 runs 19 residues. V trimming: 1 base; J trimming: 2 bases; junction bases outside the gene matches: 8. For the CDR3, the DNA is TGTGCCAGCAGTTTATTAGGACTAGCGGGGGATATCCCCTACAATGAGCAGTTCTTC. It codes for CASSLLGLAGDIPYNEQFF.